These 20 T cell receptor beta chains share one sample of origin, sequenced in a study of CD8+ T cells in alopecia areata. Cells pooled from cutaneous lymph nodes were sorted on CD4, CD8alpha, NKG2D, NKG2ACE and other markers. It was cDNA, reverse transcribed from extracted RNA, that served as the sequencing template. The protocol was immunoSEQ multiplex PCR, while the TCRdb copy is restricted to in-frame clones and leaves out a portion. Sampling found roughly 260,000 clones, none seen once. The sample was CD4+ T cells sorted from a lymph node. These receptors were collected from a C3H/HeJ mouse with alopecia areata. These mice share the MHC haplotype H2-k.

About this clone: Gene names are the mouse ones. With the read ending 4 residues before the CDR3 end, the germline J gene is used to fill in that end. The chain joins TRBV5 to TRBJ2-1; 11 bases agree with TRBD2. The CDR3 extends over 17 amino acids. The J segment lost 5 bases and the V segment lost 1 base, leaving 7 bases of the junction unmatched. The germline gives CDR1 LGHNA, CDR2 YNLKQL (reference sequence). The CDR3 DNA, read in part, is TGTGCCAGCAGCCAAGTAACCCCGGGACTGGGGGATGCT. Translating it yields CASSQVTPGLGDA. The CDR3 in its entirety is CASSQVTPGLGDAEQFF.

Regarding this clone: Gene names are mouse gene names. The CDR3 end lies 4 residues beyond the end of the read and is filled in from the germline J gene. V usage is TRBV4 and J usage is TRBJ2-3, with 9 bases identical to TRBD1. This CDR3 contains 16 residues. V lost 5 bases to trimming and J lost 0 bases; unmatched junction nucleotides: 6. Germline assignment: CDR1 LGHDT and CDR2 YNNKQL (reference sequence). The CDR3 spells CASSGRDRVSAETLYF. The CDR3 bases that were read are TGTGCCAGCAGCGGCCGGGACAGGGTTAGTGCAGAA. The whole variable domain, remainder taken from reference TRBV4 and TRBJ2-3, is ETAVFQTPNYHVTQVGNEVSFNCKQTLGHDTMYWYKQDSKKLLKIMFSYNNKQLIVNETVPRRFSPQSSDKAHLNLRIKSVEPEDSAVYLCASSGRDRVSAETLYFGSGTRLTVL.

A remark on this clone: Genes here carry mouse names. The read stops 4 residues short of the end of the CDR3; the missing end is completed from the germline J gene. The rearrangement links TRBV13-1 to TRBJ2-3; unclear D gene. CDR1 is NSHNY and CDR2 is SYGAGN in the germline V gene. This CDR3 is 13 amino acids long. V lost 5 bases and J 0 bases, leaving 7 bases between the germline ends. The sequenced part of the CDR3 DNA is TGTGCCAGCAGAAGGGTTAGTGCAGAA. This translates into CASRRVSAE. The whole CDR3 sequence reads CASRRVSAETLYF.

This clone was observed many times. Gene names and germline match the mouse. The CDR3 goes on 4 residues after the read ends, and that part is filled in from the germline J gene. The chain joins TRBV1 to TRBJ2-7, with D unclear. The CDR3 spans 13 residues. The germline V gene encodes CDR1 NSQYPW and CDR2 LRSPGD (reference sequence). CDR3 sequence reads: CTCSADLRYEQYF. The part of the CDR3 DNA that was read is TGCACCTGCAGTGCAGATCTCAGATAT.

Of note for this clone: Gene names are the mouse ones. The missing CDR3 end, 4 residues past where the read stops, is filled in from the germline J gene. V gene TRBV13-1 combines with J gene TRBJ2-2; 8 positions agree with TRBD1. With 4 bases clipped from V and 0 bases from J, the junction kept 2 bases outside the gene matches. Germline V lookup: CDR1 NSHNY, CDR2 SYGAGN. The CDR3 contains 15 residues. The CDR3 reads CASSRTGTNTGQLYF. CDR3 DNA (partial): TGTGCCAGCAGTCGGACAGGGACAAACACCGGG.

This clone was seen a handful of times. Germline and genes here are mouse. Read coverage stops 4 residues before the CDR3 terminus; the germline J gene supplies the remainder. This sequence joins TRBV31 and TRBJ2-5, with D possibly matching TRBD1 (5 bases). Trimming cost V 0 bases and J 2 bases, with 12 bases left between them. The length of the CDR3 is 15 residues. Germline V gene sequence: CDR1 GKSSPN, CDR2 SITVG. The CDR3 protein is CAWSLKTAIQDTQYF. Partial CDR3 DNA: TGTGCCTGGAGTCTAAAGACAGCGATCCAAGAC.

Comment on this clone: Gene labels here are mouse ones. With the read ending 4 residues before the CDR3 end, the germline J gene is used to fill in that end. This chain uses TRBV5 with TRBJ1-2, with D unresolved. From germline, CDR1 is LGHNA and CDR2 YNLKQL (reference sequence). Trimming removed 0 bases from V and 0 bases from J, with 8 bases in between. CDR3 length: 15 residues. Partial CDR3 DNA: TGTGCCAGCAGCCAAGAGCCAGGCCCAAACTCC. Protein product: CASSQEPGPNS. From start to end, the CDR3 is CASSQEPGPNSDYTF.

This clone was recorded many times. Gene names follow the mouse nomenclature. With the read ending 4 residues before the CDR3 end, the germline J gene is used to fill in that end. V gene TRBV5 combines with J gene TRBJ2-1, with D unclear. This CDR3 is built from 13 residues. The V gene's germline CDR1 is LGHNA and CDR2 YNLKQL (reference sequence). With 2 bases removed from V and 5 bases from J, the gap between germline ends came to 7 bases. CDR3 region: CASSQQTNAEQFF. The part of the CDR3 DNA that was read is TGTGCCAGCAGCCAACAGACGAATGCT.

In its sample, this clone was seen a few times. Genes and germline come from the mouse. From the germline J gene comes the end of the CDR3, since the read stops 4 residues before it. The sample contains more than one DNA sequence encoding this CDR3. The chain couples TRBV1 to TRBJ1-1; a weak D match, TRBD1 (5 bases). V was pared by 3 bases and J by 3 bases, with 8 bases between. The germline V gene encodes CDR1 NSQYPW and CDR2 LRSPGD (reference sequence). This CDR3 is 13 amino acids long. The CDR3 loop is CTCSAGGDTEVFF. The part of the CDR3 DNA that was read is TGCACCTGCAGTGCGGGAGGGGACACA.

Note on this clone: Here the gene names and germline are mouse. The read comes to an end 4 residues before the CDR3 does, leaving the germline J gene to fill in the end. The chain employs TRBV4 and TRBJ2-4; TRBD2 aligns across 9 bases. The length of the CDR3 is 13 residues. The germline gives CDR1 LGHDT, CDR2 YNNKQL (reference sequence). Incomplete CDR3 DNA: TGTGCCAGCAGCCGACTGGGGGAAAAC. This sequence encodes CASSRLGEN. The whole CDR3 reads CASSRLGENTLYF. Filled out from reference TRBV4 and TRBJ2-4, the complete variable domain reads ETAVFQTPNYHVTQVGNEVSFNCKQTLGHDTMYWYKQDSKKLLKIMFSYNNKQLIVNETVPRRFSPQSSDKAHLNLRIKSVEPEDSAVYLCASSRLGENTLYFGAGTRLSVL.

The sample holds a few counts of this clone. Gene labels here are mouse ones. The read stops 4 residues short of the end of the CDR3; the missing end is completed from the germline J gene. The J gene is TRBJ2-5, the V gene TRBV19, with 12 bases identical to TRBD2. This CDR3 contains 16 residues. Per germline, CDR1 FNHDT and CDR2 SITEND (reference sequence). V dropped 2 bases and J dropped 0; count of bases not matched to a gene: 1. CDR3 DNA, as far as it was read: TGTGCCAGCAGTATGGGACTGGGGGGAAACCAAGAC. Amino acids: CASSMGLGGNQD. The whole CDR3 protein reads CASSMGLGGNQDTQYF.

The sample holds a few counts of this clone. Gene labels here are mouse ones. The read ends 4 residues shy of where the CDR3 ends; the end is completed using the germline J gene. The chain joins TRBV2 to TRBJ2-1; 8 bases map to TRBD1. This CDR3 is 15 amino acids long. Germline CDR1 is LGHNA and CDR2 is YSYQKL. The J segment lost 3 bases and the V segment lost 4 bases, leaving 5 bases of the junction unmatched. The covered CDR3 bases are TGTGCCAGCAGCCCTTGGACAGGGCTCTATGCT. Translation gives CASSPWTGLYA. The whole CDR3 is CASSPWTGLYAEQFF.

Notes on this clone: Mouse gene names apply. The read halts 4 residues ahead of the CDR3 end, with the missing end drawn from the germline J gene. The gene calls are TRBV19 and TRBJ2-7; D might be TRBD2 (6 bases). Trimming took 4 bases from V and 0 from J, leaving 8 bases between them. CDR3 length equals 13 residues. CDR1 is FNHDT and CDR2 is SITEND in the germline V gene (reference sequence). CDR3 region: CASSGDFSYEQYF. Incomplete CDR3 DNA: TGTGCCAGCAGTGGGGACTTCTCCTAT.

This clone has only a few counts. Here the gene names and germline are mouse. The sequence runs out 4 residues before the end of the CDR3; the remainder is reconstructed from the germline J gene. V and J are TRBV29 and TRBJ2-1, with 9 bases fitting TRBD1. V was pared by 6 bases and J by 6 bases, with 6 bases of the junction left unmatched. Germline-derived CDR1 and CDR2 are MSHET and SYDVDS. This CDR3 contains 14 residues. This CDR3 reads CASRYRDRVAEQFF. Incomplete CDR3 DNA: TGTGCTAGCAGGTACCGGGACAGGGTTGCT.

This clone was counted a few times. Gene names and germline refer to mouse. The read terminates 4 residues ahead of where the CDR3 ends, so the germline J gene completes it. This chain links TRBV13-1 with TRBJ2-4, with D unresolved. The germline CDR1 and CDR2 sequences are NSHNY and SYGAGN. The CDR3 is 13 residues long. CDR3 protein: CASSDVTKNTLYF. Partial CDR3 DNA: TGTGCCAGCAGTGATGTGACAAAAAAC.

This clone was counted a few times. Gene and germline names: mouse. The sequenced fragment ends 4 residues before the CDR3 boundary, so the rest is inferred from the germline J gene. The chain has TRBV19 and TRBJ2-7, with 7 nucleotides matching TRBD1. The CDR3 length is 15 residues. Germline values: CDR1 FNHDT, CDR2 SITEND (reference sequence). The CDR3 sequence is CASSITGAGVYEQYF. CDR3 bases read: TGTGCCAGCAGTATCACAGGGGCGGGGGTTTAT. The entire variable domain, with the rest obtained from reference TRBV19 and TRBJ2-7, is as follows: GGIITQTPKFLIGQEGQKLTLKCQQNFNHDTMYWYRQDSGKGLRLIYYSITENDLQKGDLSEGYDASREKKSSFSLTVTSAQKNEMAVFLCASSITGAGVYEQYFGPGTRLTVL.

In the case of this clone: Gene labels here are mouse ones. Read coverage stops 4 residues before the CDR3 terminus; the germline J gene supplies the remainder. V usage is TRBV13-1 and J usage is TRBJ1-2; a weak D match, TRBD1 (6 bases). The CDR3 has 14 residues. The V gene lost 3 bases and the J gene lost 0 bases, with 9 bases spanning the gap. Germline loops: CDR1 NSHNY, CDR2 SYGAGN. The sequenced part of the CDR3 DNA is TGTGCCAGCAGTGTGGGGACATCAAACTCC. It codes for CASSVGTSNS. The CDR3 as a whole reads CASSVGTSNSDYTF.

This clone has only a few counts. Mouse germline and gene names are used. The chain's CDR3 is CTCTGNQDTQYF. Incomplete CDR3 DNA: TGCACCTGCACTGGGAACCAAGAC. This chain links TRBV1 with TRBJ2-5; a weak D match, TRBD2 (5 bases). Coverage ceases 4 residues before the CDR3 finishes, and the germline J gene fills in the end. This CDR3 region has 12 residues. The V gene lost 7 bases and the J gene lost 0 bases, with 5 bases spanning the gap. Germline CDR1 and CDR2: NSQYPW and LRSPGD (reference sequence). The whole variable domain, remainder taken from reference TRBV1 and TRBJ2-5, is VTLLEQNPRWRLVPRGQAVNLRCILKNSQYPWMSWYQQDLQKQLQWLFTLRSPGDKEVKSLPGADYLATRVTDTELRLQVANMSQGRTLYCTCTGNQDTQYFGPGTRLLVL.

This clone was recorded at least ten times. The gene names here belong to mouse. The read halts 4 residues ahead of the CDR3 end, with the missing end drawn from the germline J gene. Other DNA sequences in the sample encode the same CDR3. The chain carries TRBV17 and TRBJ1-2, with D perhaps matching TRBD1 (5 bases). This CDR3 has 14 residues. The germline CDR1 and CDR2 sequences are MNHDT and YYDKIL. Trimming left V 1 base short and J 0 bases short, with 6 bases between. CDR3 sequence reads: CASSRGGANSDYTF. The part of the CDR3 DNA that was read is TGTGCTAGCAGTAGAGGGGGGGCAAACTCC.

A note on this clone: Gene names and germline refer to mouse. The sequence runs out 4 residues before the end of the CDR3; the remainder is reconstructed from the germline J gene. The chain joins TRBV5 to TRBJ2-5; TRBD2 matches 11 bases. This CDR3 region has 15 residues. CDR1 is LGHNA and CDR2 is YNLKQL in the germline V gene (reference sequence). CDR3 region: CASSQSGLGADTQYF. CDR3 DNA, as far as it was read: TGTGCCAGCAGCCAATCGGGACTGGGGGCCGAC.